The 23 T cell receptor beta chains listed next were all sequenced from one sample in a study of cytomegalovirus exposure and HLA in healthy donors. The PCR used 60 Vbeta and 13 Jbeta primers. TCRdb keeps only in-frame clones here, not all; method: immunoSEQ multiplex PCR. This sample has tens of thousands of clones; roughly 63% occur once, and the top ten carry roughly 6.7%. Input material: PBMCs. The receptors derive from a woman aged 25 to 39 in good health and CMV-seronegative.

This clone was counted between two and nine times. The chain uses TRBV19 and TRBJ2-7, with a tentative D call TRBD1 (6 bases). Germline V gene data show CDR1 as LNHDA and CDR2 as SQIVND (reference sequence). The CDR3 runs to 13 residues. V shed 6 bases and J shed 3 bases, with 12 bases lying between them. CDR3 DNA sequence: TGTGCCAGTAGCCAAGGACAGATCTACGAGCAGTACTTC. It translates to CASSQGQIYEQYF.

The gene calls are TRBV7-9 and TRBJ1-3; 7 positions agree with TRBD1. CDR1 and CDR2 (germline): SEHNR, FQNEAQ (reference sequence). V shed 5 bases, J shed 0 bases, and the junction held 4 bases outside the gene matches. The CDR3 spans 15 residues. As DNA, the CDR3 is TGTGCCAGCAGCCCGACAGGGACCTCTGGAAACACCATATATTTT. Translation: CASSPTGTSGNTIYF. The full variable domain, rest sourced from reference TRBV7-9 and TRBJ1-3, is DTGVSQNPRHKITKRGQNVTFRCDPISEHNRLYWYRQTLGQGPEFLTYFQNEAQLEKSRLLSDRFSAERPKGSFSTLEIQRTEQGDSAMYLCASSPTGTSGNTIYFGEGSWLTVV.

This rearrangement joins TRBV7-9 to TRBJ2-2; 12 bases line up with TRBD2. J was trimmed by 0 bases and V by 4 bases; bases with no gene match: 6. The CDR3 length is 18 residues. Germline V lookup: CDR1 SEHNR, CDR2 FQNEAQ (reference sequence). Here the CDR3 DNA reads TGTGCCAGCAGCTACAGGACTAGCGGGGCTGCGAACACCGGGGAGCTGTTTTTT. Encoded protein: CASSYRTSGAANTGELFF.

As for this clone: An end of the junction does not agree with germline; a read error may underlie this. The chain joins TRBV27 to TRBJ2-1; 9 nucleotides match TRBD2. Germline CDR1 and CDR2: MNHEY and SMNVEV (reference sequence). This CDR3 is built from 11 residues. This CDR3 reads CATSSGRKRLF. DNA for the CDR3: TGTGCCACTTCAAGCGGGAGGAAAAGGCTCTTC.

The V gene is TRBV16, the J gene TRBJ1-4; D is unclear. Per the germline V gene, CDR1 is KGHSY and CDR2 is FQNENV. The CDR3 consists of 12 residues. V shed 3 bases and J shed 12 bases, with 11 bases lying between them. The CDR3 here is CASSHNSQELFF. The CDR3 coding sequence is TGTGCCAGCAGCCACAATTCCCAGGAACTGTTTTTT.

V is TRBV7-9 and J is TRBJ1-2, with TRBD1 matching over 8 bases. The CDR3 consists of 12 residues. V shed 3 bases, J shed 6 bases, and the junction held 0 bases outside the gene matches. CDR1 is SEHNR and CDR2 is FQNEAQ in the germline V gene (reference sequence). For the CDR3, the DNA is TGTGCCAGCAGCTTGACAGGGGATGGCTACACCTTC. This encodes CASSLTGDGYTF.

The chain employs TRBV30 and TRBJ2-1; tentative D call: TRBD1 (5 bases). Trimming left V 0 bases short and J 12 bases short, with 9 bases between. The germline gives CDR1 GTSNPN, CDR2 SVGIG (reference sequence). The CDR3 has 11 amino acids. The CDR3 loop reads CAWSVGVGQFF. The CDR3, as DNA: TGTGCCTGGAGTGTAGGGGTGGGGCAGTTCTTC.

This clone has only one observation. The chain employs TRBV5-4 and TRBJ2-3; TRBD2 agrees at 10 bases. Trimming removed 4 bases from V and 1 base from J; junction bases left unmatched: 3. This CDR3 has 15 residues. Per germline, CDR1 SGHNT and CDR2 YYREEE (reference sequence). The CDR3 here is CASSRTSGRTDTQYF. Here the CDR3 DNA reads TGTGCCAGCAGCCGGACTAGCGGACGCACAGATACGCAGTATTTT.

Turning to this clone: Since no conserved phenylalanine or tryptophan closes the CDR3, a read error is the likely cause. The rearrangement links TRBV6-6 to TRBJ1-2, with D unresolved. CDR1 MNHNY and CDR2 SVGAGI come from the germline V gene (reference sequence). The CDR3 totals 13 residues. V dropped 0 bases and J dropped 1 base, with 3 bases sitting between them. CDR3 sequence reads: CASSYSLNYGYTL. For the CDR3, the DNA is TGTGCCAGCAGTTACTCCCTTAACTATGGCTACACCCTC.

The CDR3 here is CASRQGLYYGYTF. In DNA form, the CDR3 reads TGTGCCAGCAGACAGGGGCTATACTATGGCTACACCTTC. The chain links TRBV27 to TRBJ1-2; TRBD1 matches 7 bases. V dropped 6 bases and J dropped 3; count of bases not matched to a gene: 4. This CDR3 spans 13 amino acids. Germline V gives CDR1 MNHEY, CDR2 SMNVEV (reference sequence).

The chain recombines TRBV7-3 with TRBJ2-7; TRBD2 matches at 8 bases. The germline V gene has CDR1 SGHTA and CDR2 FQGTGA. V lost 5 bases and J lost 2; bases outside the gene matches: 2. The CDR3 consists of 13 residues. The CDR3: CASSTGRAYEQYF. The CDR3 DNA reads as TGTGCCAGCAGCACCGGGAGGGCCTACGAGCAGTACTTC.

V gene TRBV5-6 combines with J gene TRBJ1-3, with unresolved D. V lost 3 bases and J 3 bases, leaving 7 bases between the germline ends. The length of the CDR3 is 13 residues. Germline CDR1 reads SGHDT; CDR2 reads YYEEEE. The CDR3 DNA follows: TGTGCCAGCAGCTCCAAAAATGGAAACACCATATATTTT. Translated: CASSSKNGNTIYF.

The genes are TRBV7-2 and TRBJ1-2; perhaps TRBD1 as D (6 bases). The CDR3 has 14 amino acids. V was clipped by 6 bases and J by 8 bases, with 19 bases between them. The germline V gene has CDR1 SGHTA and CDR2 FQGNSA. CDR3 loop: CASSIQQGPGGYTF. In nucleotides, the CDR3 is TGTGCCAGCAGTATCCAACAGGGACCTGGCGGCTACACCTTC.

This sequence joins TRBV6-5 and TRBJ2-6; TRBD2 is a possible D gene (5 bases). The CDR3 is 16 residues long. Per the germline V gene, CDR1 is MNHEY and CDR2 is SVGAGI. Trimming shortened V by 0 bases and J by 0 bases, and 6 bases separated the two germline ends. CDR3 region: CASSYSGSSGANVLTF. The DNA for the CDR3 is TGTGCCAGCAGTTACTCGGGGAGCTCTGGGGCCAACGTCCTGACTTTC.

The V gene is TRBV19, the J gene TRBJ2-1; possibly TRBD2 for D (7 bases). V dropped 3 bases and J dropped 0 bases, with 21 bases sitting between them. Per the germline V gene, CDR1 is LNHDA and CDR2 is SQIVND (reference sequence). The CDR3 covers 19 residues. CDR3: CASSMGVPAGASSYNEQFF. CDR3 nucleotide sequence: TGTGCCAGTAGTATGGGGGTCCCGGCGGGGGCCAGCTCCTACAATGAGCAGTTCTTC.

This sequence joins TRBV6-5 and TRBJ1-3, with D possibly being TRBD1 (5 bases). The CDR3 has 15 residues. Germline loops: CDR1 MNHEY, CDR2 SVGAGI. Trimming pared 3 bases from V and 6 bases from J, leaving 15 bases between. CDR3 nucleotide sequence: TGTGCCAGCAGTTATTCCAGGGCGGAAGAAAACACCATATATTTT. Translated: CASSYSRAEENTIYF.

This chain joins TRBV6-1 and TRBJ2-7, with TRBD1 matching 9 bases. This CDR3 comprises 15 residues. The ends lost 10 bases at V and 6 bases at J; junction bases unmatched: 16. The V gene's germline CDR1 is MNHNS and CDR2 SASEGT. The CDR3 loop reads CATTKGTGSLGEQYF. The CDR3 region has the DNA TGTGCCACCACCAAGGGGACAGGGTCTTTGGGCGAGCAGTACTTC.

This clone has a handful of counts. The gene calls are TRBV21-1 and TRBJ2-5; TRBD1, the table's D call, was not compared with the DNA. TRBV21-1 is designated a pseudogene. The CDR3 has 15 residues. The CDR3 protein is CASSTGQGNQETQYF. In DNA, the CDR3 is TGTGCCAGCAGCACGGGACAGGGGAACCAAGAGACCCAGTACTTC.

The rearrangement uses TRBV5-6 and TRBJ2-7; D is undetermined. V was shortened by 0 bases and J by 6 bases, with 10 bases between the two germline ends. The CDR3 runs to 13 residues. CDR1 is SGHDT, CDR2 YYEEEE, per germline. CDR3 sequence (DNA): TGTGCCAGCAGCTTGGTAGGCGGAAGCGAGCAGTACTTC. Translation gives CASSLVGGSEQYF.

V and J are TRBV30 and TRBJ2-3; 9 bases are a match to TRBD2. This CDR3 has 15 amino acids. Germline V CDR1 and CDR2: GTSNPN, SVGIG (reference sequence). J was trimmed by 2 bases and V by 1 base; bases with no gene match: 4. CDR3 coding DNA: TGTGCCTGGAGTGGCGGGAGGGGTATCACAGATACGCAGTATTTT. This translates into CAWSGGRGITDTQYF.

This clone was detected once. V gene TRBV4-2 combines with J gene TRBJ2-3; TRBD2 matches at 10 bases. The CDR3 contains 17 residues. Per the germline V gene, CDR1 is LGHNA and CDR2 is YNFKEQ. Unmatched junction bases numbered 10, after V lost 0 bases and J lost 7 bases. CDR3: CASSQDPLAGVRNTQYF. CDR3 nucleotide sequence: TGTGCCAGCAGCCAAGACCCCCTAGCGGGAGTAAGAAATACGCAGTATTTT.

This clone was detected only a few times. The CDR3 DNA reads as TGCGCCAGCAGCCAAGACCCCGACAGGGTAGAAAACATTCAGTACTTC. Residues: CASSQDPDRVENIQYF. This chain links TRBV4-1 with TRBJ2-4; TRBD1 aligns across 7 bases. The germline V gene encodes CDR1 MGHRA and CDR2 YSYEKL. Germline trimming cut 0 bases from V and 5 bases from J; bases unmatched to any gene: 7. This CDR3 has 16 amino acids.

The chain recombines TRBV18 with TRBJ2-7; TRBD2 is a possible D gene (6 bases). In germline, CDR1 is KGHSH, CDR2 LQKENI. Trimming took off 4 bases at V and 7 bases at J, with 17 bases between the two ends. The CDR3 has 14 residues. CDR3 nucleotides: TGTGCCAGCTCACTCGGGGTAGCGGTCCGGGAGCAGTACTTC. Translation gives CASSLGVAVREQYF.